One sample yielded the 15 T cell receptor beta chains listed below, sequenced in a study of blood T cell repertoires in COVID-19. Here immunoSEQ multiplex PCR was the method, and the copy in TCRdb shows in-frame clones only, minus some. This sample carries a few hundred thousand clones, about 90% of them seen once, and the ten largest clones take around 6%. The sample taken for sequencing was PBMCs or T cells enriched from blood (not recorded which). All receptors derive from a woman in her twenties or thirties who had recovered from COVID-19.

The gene calls are TRBV19 and TRBJ2-7; TRBD1 matches 8 bases. This CDR3 has 16 residues. V shed 4 bases and J 1 base; nucleotides not matched to a gene: 9. The V gene's germline CDR1 is LNHDA and CDR2 SQIVND (reference sequence). Here the CDR3 reads CASSTRTGRLSYEQYF. CDR3 bases: TGTGCCAGTAGTACAAGGACAGGGCGCCTTTCCTACGAGCAGTACTTC. Combining the CDR3 with reference TRBV19 and TRBJ2-7 gives the whole variable domain DGGITQSPKYLFRKEGQNVTLSCEQNLNHDAMYWYRQDPGQGLRLIYYSQIVNDFQKGDIAEGYSVSREKKESFPLTVTSAQKNPTAFYLCASSTRTGRLSYEQYFGPGTRLTVT.

This clone was seen once. The chain couples TRBV6-5 to TRBJ2-6; D remains unclear. V was pared by 6 bases and J by 0 bases, with 6 bases between. This CDR3 contains 14 residues. Looked up from germline, CDR1 is MNHEY and CDR2 is SVGAGI. The CDR3 reads CASSGPSGANVLTF. The CDR3 DNA is TGTGCCAGCAGCGGTCCCTCTGGGGCCAACGTCCTGACTTTC.

The genes are TRBV3-1 (or the pseudogene TRBV3-2) and TRBJ1-1; 9 bases match TRBD1. The ends lost 9 bases at V and 2 bases at J; junction bases unmatched: 10. From germline, CDR1 is LGHDT and CDR2 YNNKEL (reference sequence). The CDR3 is 15 amino acids. The CDR3 DNA reads as TGTGCCAGTTGTCTAAGGACAGGGGCCAACACTGAAGCTTTCTTT. Translating it yields CASCLRTGANTEAFF.

The chain recombines TRBV3-1 (or the pseudogene TRBV3-2) with TRBJ1-1; tentative D call: TRBD1 (5 bases). V gave up 5 bases and J gave up 2 bases, with 15 bases separating them. CDR1 is LGHDT, CDR2 YNNKEL, per germline (reference sequence). CDR3 length equals 15 residues. In nucleotides, the CDR3 is TGTGCCAGCAGCTTCGGCTCGGGGGGTAACACTGAAGCTTTCTTT. Amino acid sequence: CASSFGSGGNTEAFF.

CDR3 DNA sequence: TGTGCCAGCAGTTCCCGTGGTAGCGGGGGAGCAACTAGCACAGATACGCAGTATTTT. It codes for CASSSRGSGGATSTDTQYF. This chain joins TRBV2 and TRBJ2-3; TRBD2 matches 9 bases. The V segment lost 5 bases and the J segment 0 bases; nucleotides outside the gene matches: 15. The CDR3 length is 19 residues. In germline, CDR1 is SNHLY, CDR2 FYNNEI.

This rearrangement joins TRBV13 to TRBJ1-5; 9 bases agree with TRBD1. The V segment lost 5 bases and the J segment 7 bases; nucleotides outside the gene matches: 6. Germline V CDR1 and CDR2: PRHDT, FYEKMQ (reference sequence). The CDR3 contains 14 residues. DNA of the CDR3: TGTGCCAGCAGCCAAGGGACAGGGAGCCAGCCCCAGCATTTT. Residues: CASSQGTGSQPQHF.

The genes are TRBV18 and TRBJ2-7; 10 nucleotides agree with TRBD1. With V trimmed by 3 bases and J by 4 bases, 6 bases remained unmatched. Germline V CDR1 and CDR2: KGHSH, LQKENI. This CDR3 contains 15 residues. The CDR3 DNA reads as TGTGCCAGCTCACCGGGACAGGGGAATTCTTACGAGCAGTACTTC. Amino acids: CASSPGQGNSYEQYF. The whole variable domain, filled in from reference TRBV18 and TRBJ2-7, reads NAGVMQNPRHLVRRRGQEARLRCSPMKGHSHVYWYRQLPEEGLKFMVYLQKENIIDESGMPKERFSAEFPKEGPSILRIQQVVRGDSAAYFCASSPGQGNSYEQYFGPGTRLTVT.

The chain couples TRBV9 to TRBJ2-2; D perhaps matches TRBD2 (6 bases). This CDR3 region has 14 residues. CDR1 and CDR2 from the germline V gene are SGDLS and YYNGEE. Trimming took off 3 bases at V and 2 bases at J, with 8 bases between the two ends. CDR3 sequence (DNA): TGTGCCAGCAGCGCCGGGACTAACACCGGGGAGCTGTTTTTT. Protein product: CASSAGTNTGELFF.

This chain connects TRBV30 to TRBJ1-5; TRBD1 matches at 7 bases. The CDR3 totals 14 residues. After removal of 1 base from V and 5 bases from J, the junction contained 5 bases not matched to a gene. The germline gives CDR1 GTSNPN, CDR2 SVGIG (reference sequence). The DNA of the CDR3 is TGTGCCTGGAGTGGAGGGGGCCGGTATCAGCCCCAGCATTTT. It specifies CAWSGGGRYQPQHF.

DNA of the CDR3: TGTGCCAGCAGCCCCCTAGGACAACTCCAAGAGACCCAGTACTTC. It translates to CASSPLGQLQETQYF. The chain is built from TRBV5-8 and TRBJ2-5, with a tentative D call TRBD1 (5 bases). Between the trimmed V and J ends, which lost 4 bases and 1 base, there was a span of 14 bases. The CDR3 covers 15 residues. The germline CDR1 and CDR2 sequences are SGHTS and YDEGEE.

CDR3 nucleotide sequence: TGTGCCAGTGCCTCCCCCGGGACAACGAACACTGAAGCTTTCTTT. Translation: CASASPGTTNTEAFF. This chain joins TRBV19 and TRBJ1-1; D is possibly TRBD1 (6 bases). CDR1 and CDR2 (germline): LNHDA, SQIVND (reference sequence). CDR3 length equals 15 residues. With 8 bases removed from V and 1 base from J, the gap between germline ends came to 17 bases. Using reference TRBV19 and TRBJ1-1 for the parts outside the CDR3, the full variable domain is DGGITQSPKYLFRKEGQNVTLSCEQNLNHDAMYWYRQDPGQGLRLIYYSQIVNDFQKGDIAEGYSVSREKKESFPLTVTSAQKNPTAFYLCASASPGTTNTEAFFGQGTRLTVV.

The chain employs TRBV19 and TRBJ2-5, with 8 bases matching TRBD2. This CDR3 is built from 15 residues. V lost 0 bases, J lost 4 bases, and 4 bases stayed unmatched. Germline lookup yields CDR1 LNHDA and CDR2 SQIVND (reference sequence). The CDR3 reads CASSIDSGGPETQYF. The CDR3 region has the DNA TGTGCCAGTAGTATAGACTCGGGAGGGCCAGAGACCCAGTACTTC. Based on the CDR3 plus reference TRBV19 and TRBJ2-5, the full variable domain is DGGITQSPKYLFRKEGQNVTLSCEQNLNHDAMYWYRQDPGQGLRLIYYSQIVNDFQKGDIAEGYSVSREKKESFPLTVTSAQKNPTAFYLCASSIDSGGPETQYFGPGTRLLVL.

The sample holds one count of this clone. The rearrangement links TRBV28 to TRBJ1-4; TRBD1 is a possible D gene (6 bases). Trimming pared 7 bases from V and 3 bases from J, leaving 9 bases between. The CDR3 loop spans 13 amino acids. Germline CDR1 MDHEN, CDR2 SYDVKM. As DNA, the CDR3 is TGTGCCAGCACCGGGACACCTAATGAAAAACTGTTTTTT. It is translated as CASTGTPNEKLFF.

This chain links TRBV30 with TRBJ1-1; TRBD1 aligns across 10 bases. CDR3 length equals 14 residues. The germline V gene encodes CDR1 GTSNPN and CDR2 SVGIG (reference sequence). Trimming took 4 bases from V and 4 from J; bases not matched to a gene: 6. The CDR3 DNA reads TGTGCCTGGACCCTGGGGACAGGGGCCACTGAAGCTTTCTTT. Translating gives CAWTLGTGATEAFF.

This sequence joins TRBV6-4 and TRBJ1-5; unclear D gene. The CDR3 extends over 13 amino acids. Trimming cost V 4 bases and J 6 bases, with 10 bases left between them. Per germline, CDR1 MRHNA and CDR2 SNTAGT. The CDR3 DNA sequence: TGTGCCAGCAGTGTCCCAGAACCTCAGCCCCAGCATTTT. Translation gives CASSVPEPQPQHF.